This T cell receptor (beta chain) was sequenced in a study of regulatory dendritic cells for organ transplantation. Allogeneic regulatory or mature dendritic cells were co-cultured for less than 6 days with CFSE-labeled sorted T cells at 1:10. Trimming shortened V by 5 bases and J by 2 bases, and 14 bases separated the two germline ends. This CDR3 has 15 residues. CDR1 is MNHEY and CDR2 is SVGAGI in the germline V gene. A note on this clone: Its matching antigen is unknown.

TCRdb's table, derived via immunoSEQ multiplex PCR, lists solely in-frame clones and lacks some. This table has about 20,000 clones, 70% to 90% appearing once. The chain carries TRBV6-5 and TRBJ2-3, with a weak D call TRBD2 (6 bases). Sequences were obtained from naive CD4+ T cells from blood cultured with regulatory dendritic cells. Documented subset: CD45RA+ naive T cells. The origin of this receptor is a human donor in good health. CDR3 bases: TGTGCCAGCAGTCGTCGGGGGTCGTACACAGATACGCAGTATTTT. This gives the protein CASSRRGSYTDTQYF.